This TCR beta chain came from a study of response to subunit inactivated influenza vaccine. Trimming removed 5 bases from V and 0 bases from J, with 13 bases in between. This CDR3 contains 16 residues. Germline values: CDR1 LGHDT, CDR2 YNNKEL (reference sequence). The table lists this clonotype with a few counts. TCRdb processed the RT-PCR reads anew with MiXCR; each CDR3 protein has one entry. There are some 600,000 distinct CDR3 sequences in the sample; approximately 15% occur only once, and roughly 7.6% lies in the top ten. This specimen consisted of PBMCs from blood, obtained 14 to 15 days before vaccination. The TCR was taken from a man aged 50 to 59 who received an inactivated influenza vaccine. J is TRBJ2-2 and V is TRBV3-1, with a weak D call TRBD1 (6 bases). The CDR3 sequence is CASSAPGTTNTGELFF. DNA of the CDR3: TGTGCCAGCAGCGCGCCCGGGACAACGAACACCGGGGAGCTGTTTTTT. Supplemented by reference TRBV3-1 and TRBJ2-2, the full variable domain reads DTAVSQTPKYLVTQMGNDKSIKCEQNLGHDTMYWYKQDSKKFLKIMFSYNNKELIINETVPNRFSPKSPDKAHLNLHINSLELGDSAVYFCASSAPGTTNTGELFFGEGSRLTVL.